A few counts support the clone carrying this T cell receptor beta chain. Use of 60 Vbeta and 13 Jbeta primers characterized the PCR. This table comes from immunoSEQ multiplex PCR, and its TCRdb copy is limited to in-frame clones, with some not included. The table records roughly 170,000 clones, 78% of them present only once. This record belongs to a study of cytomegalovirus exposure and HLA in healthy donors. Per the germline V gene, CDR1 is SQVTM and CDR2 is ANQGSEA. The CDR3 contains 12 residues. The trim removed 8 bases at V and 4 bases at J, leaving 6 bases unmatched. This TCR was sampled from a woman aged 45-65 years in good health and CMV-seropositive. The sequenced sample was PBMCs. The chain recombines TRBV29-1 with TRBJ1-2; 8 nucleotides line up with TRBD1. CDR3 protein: CSSTGDAYGYTF. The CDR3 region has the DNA TGCAGCTCGACAGGGGATGCCTATGGCTACACCTTC.